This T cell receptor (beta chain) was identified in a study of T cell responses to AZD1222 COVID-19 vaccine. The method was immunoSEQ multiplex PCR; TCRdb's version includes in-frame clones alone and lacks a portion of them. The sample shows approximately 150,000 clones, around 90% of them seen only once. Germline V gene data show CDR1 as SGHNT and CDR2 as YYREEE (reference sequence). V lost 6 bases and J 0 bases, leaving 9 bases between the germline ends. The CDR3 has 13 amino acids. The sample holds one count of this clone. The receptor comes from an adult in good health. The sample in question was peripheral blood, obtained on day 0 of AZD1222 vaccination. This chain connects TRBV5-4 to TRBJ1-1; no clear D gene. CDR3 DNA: TGTGCCAGCACCAATAACCTGAACACTGAAGCTTTCTTT. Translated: CASTNNLNTEAFF. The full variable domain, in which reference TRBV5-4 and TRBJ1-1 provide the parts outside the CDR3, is ETGVTQSPTHLIKTRGQQVTLRCSSQSGHNTVSWYQQALGQGPQFIFQYYREEENGRGNFPPRFSGLQFPNYSSELNVNALELDDSALYLCASTNNLNTEAFFGQGTRLTVV.